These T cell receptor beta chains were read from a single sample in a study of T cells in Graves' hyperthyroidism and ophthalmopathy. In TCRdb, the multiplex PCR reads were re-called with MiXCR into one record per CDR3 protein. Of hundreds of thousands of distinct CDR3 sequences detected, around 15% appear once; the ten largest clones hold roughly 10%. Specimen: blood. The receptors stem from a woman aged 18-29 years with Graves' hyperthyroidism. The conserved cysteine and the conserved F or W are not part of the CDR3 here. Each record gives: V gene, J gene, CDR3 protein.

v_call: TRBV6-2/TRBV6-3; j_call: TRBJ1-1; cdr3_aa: ASEKQMNTEAF
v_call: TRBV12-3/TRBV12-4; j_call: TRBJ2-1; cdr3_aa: ASSQPGHEQF
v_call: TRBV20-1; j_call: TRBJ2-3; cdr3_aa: SASLGARDTQY
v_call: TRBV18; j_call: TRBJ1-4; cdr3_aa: ASSPRQGKTEKLF
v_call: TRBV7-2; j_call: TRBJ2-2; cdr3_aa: ASSLNSLAGRAGELF
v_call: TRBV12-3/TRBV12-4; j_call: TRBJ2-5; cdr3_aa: ASSPQWETQY
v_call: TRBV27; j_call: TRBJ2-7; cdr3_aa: ASSLTQLSSYEQY
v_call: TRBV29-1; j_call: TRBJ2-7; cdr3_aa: SVRGGYEQY
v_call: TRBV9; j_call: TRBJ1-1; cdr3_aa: ASSVLALNTEAF
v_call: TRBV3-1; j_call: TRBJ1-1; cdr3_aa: ASSQGLMNTEAF
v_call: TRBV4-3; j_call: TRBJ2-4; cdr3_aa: ASSQETDRVWSKNIQY
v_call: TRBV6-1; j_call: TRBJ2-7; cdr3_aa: ASRLGLAGGYEQY
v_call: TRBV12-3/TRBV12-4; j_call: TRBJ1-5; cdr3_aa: ASSFQGRGNQPQH
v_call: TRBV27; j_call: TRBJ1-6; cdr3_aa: ASSSLGTGGSPLH
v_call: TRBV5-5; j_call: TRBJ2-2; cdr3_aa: ASSFFGGTGELF
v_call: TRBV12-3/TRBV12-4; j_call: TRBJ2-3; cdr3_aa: ASSLRSSGTDTQY
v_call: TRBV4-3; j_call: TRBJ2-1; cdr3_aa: ASSQDQEVNEQF
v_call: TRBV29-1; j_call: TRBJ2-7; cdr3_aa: SVGPRTSGYEQY
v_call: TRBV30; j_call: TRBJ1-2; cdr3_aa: AWSAIDTYYGYT
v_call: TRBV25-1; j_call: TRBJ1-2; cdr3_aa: ASSDLQGNGYT
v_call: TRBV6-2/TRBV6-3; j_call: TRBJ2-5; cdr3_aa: ASSHGGAQY
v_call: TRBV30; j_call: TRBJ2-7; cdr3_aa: AWSFTSGLSYEQY